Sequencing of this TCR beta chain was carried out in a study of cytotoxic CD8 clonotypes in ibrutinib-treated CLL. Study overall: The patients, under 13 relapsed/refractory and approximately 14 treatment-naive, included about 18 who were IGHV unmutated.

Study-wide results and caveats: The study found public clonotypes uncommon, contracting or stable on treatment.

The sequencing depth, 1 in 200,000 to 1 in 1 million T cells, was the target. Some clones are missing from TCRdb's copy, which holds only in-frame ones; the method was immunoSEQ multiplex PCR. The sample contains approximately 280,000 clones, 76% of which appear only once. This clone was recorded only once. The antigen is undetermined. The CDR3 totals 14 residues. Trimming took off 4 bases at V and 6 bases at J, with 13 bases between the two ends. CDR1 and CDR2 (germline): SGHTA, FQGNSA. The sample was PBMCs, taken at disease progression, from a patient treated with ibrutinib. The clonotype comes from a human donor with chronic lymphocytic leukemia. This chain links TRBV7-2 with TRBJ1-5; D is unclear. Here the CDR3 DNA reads TGTGCCAGCAGCTCCGGGCCAGGCGGTCAGCCCCAGCATTTT. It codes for CASSSGPGGQPQHF.